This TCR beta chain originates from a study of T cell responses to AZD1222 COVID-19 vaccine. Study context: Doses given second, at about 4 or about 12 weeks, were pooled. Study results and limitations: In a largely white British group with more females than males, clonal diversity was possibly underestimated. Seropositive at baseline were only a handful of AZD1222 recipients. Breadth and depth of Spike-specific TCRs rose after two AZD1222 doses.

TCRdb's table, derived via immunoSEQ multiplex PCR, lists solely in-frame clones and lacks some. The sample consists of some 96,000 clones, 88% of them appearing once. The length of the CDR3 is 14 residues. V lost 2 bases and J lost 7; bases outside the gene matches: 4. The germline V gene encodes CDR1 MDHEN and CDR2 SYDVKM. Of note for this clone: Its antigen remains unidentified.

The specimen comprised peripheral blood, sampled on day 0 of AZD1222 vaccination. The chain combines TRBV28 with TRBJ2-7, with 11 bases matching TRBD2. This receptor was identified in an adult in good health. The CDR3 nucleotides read TGTGCCAGCAGTTTAGTAGCGGGAGGGCGGGAGCAGTACTTC. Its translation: CASSLVAGGREQYF.